Below, one T cell receptor beta chain is given with its context. This sample's time point: newly diagnosed, previously untreated cHL patient sample. The CD4+ T cells used were purified from thawed PBMCs through magnetic negative selection. The method was immunoSEQ multiplex PCR; TCRdb's version includes in-frame clones alone and lacks a portion of them. The table records 20,000 to 30,000 clones, under 95% of them present only once. This sample stems from a study of PD-1 blockade in classical Hodgkin lymphoma. Sequenced material: CD4+ T cells from blood. This TCR derives from a human donor with classical Hodgkin lymphoma.

CDR3 residues: CSVHGAHPGLRARAQYF. CDR3 bases: TGCAGCGTTCATGGGGCCCATCCGGGACTCCGGGCGAGGGCGCAGTATTTT. The gene calls are TRBV29-1 and TRBJ2-3, with D maybe TRBD2 (6 bases). V lost 5 bases and J 10 bases, leaving 31 bases between the germline ends. This CDR3 has 17 amino acids. In germline, CDR1 is SQVTM, CDR2 ANQGSEA.